Below are 11 T cell receptor beta chains sequenced from a single sample in a study of cytomegalovirus exposure and HLA in healthy donors. PCR employed 60 Vbeta and 13 Jbeta primers. Generated by immunoSEQ multiplex PCR, the TCRdb table keeps only in-frame clones and is missing some. The repertoire holds roughly 100,000 clones, with roughly 83% as singletons. Source material: PBMCs. These receptors originate from a man in his forties or fifties in good health and CMV-seronegative.

The chain carries TRBV6-4 and TRBJ1-5, with D unclear. CDR3 size: 16 residues. V lost 2 bases and J lost 4, with 15 bases in between. From germline, CDR1 is MRHNA and CDR2 SNTAGT. The CDR3 DNA is TGTGCCAGCAGTGACCGGCGGGGAGCTAATAATCAGCCCCAGCATTTT. Translating it yields CASSDRRGANNQPQHF.

J is TRBJ2-5 and V is TRBV7-3; D is undetermined. Trimming removed 0 bases at V and 5 bases at J, with 13 bases between. Germline V gene lookup returns CDR1 SGHTA and CDR2 FQGTGA. The CDR3 sequence is 15 residues long. The CDR3 DNA sequence: TGTGCCAGCAGCTTAACGTCGTCGAGCCGGGAGACCCAGTACTTC. The encoded protein is CASSLTSSSRETQYF.

This sequence joins TRBV4-2 and TRBJ2-1, with TRBD2 identical over 8 bases. The germline CDR1 and CDR2 sequences are LGHNA and YNFKEQ. The V gene end was trimmed by 2 bases and the J gene end by 9 bases; junction bases not matched to a gene: 9. The CDR3 is 15 amino acids. CDR3 region: CASSQTGGLFREQFF. In nucleotides, the CDR3 is TGTGCCAGCAGCCAAACGGGGGGGTTGTTTCGTGAGCAGTTCTTC.

This clone was detected a few times. The J gene is TRBJ2-7, the V gene TRBV12-5, with D unresolved. V lost 1 base, J lost 2 bases, and 3 bases lay in between. Germline values: CDR1 LGHNT, CDR2 FRNRAP. This CDR3 comprises 12 residues. The CDR3 coding sequence is TGTGCTAGTGGTTTGGGGCCCTACGAGCAGTACTTC. It encodes CASGLGPYEQYF.

The chain couples TRBV29-1 to TRBJ1-1; D gene unclear. CDR1 is SQVTM, CDR2 ANQGSEA, per germline. The ends were cut back, 4 bases at V and 1 base at J, with 10 bases in the middle. This CDR3 has 13 amino acids. CDR3: CSVGLAKNTEAFF. In nucleotides, the CDR3 is TGCAGCGTTGGATTAGCGAAGAACACTGAAGCTTTCTTT.

The rearrangement links TRBV5-4 to TRBJ2-7; D is perhaps TRBD2 (6 bases). This CDR3 spans 13 amino acids. The germline V gene encodes CDR1 SGHNT and CDR2 YYREEE (reference sequence). V lost 2 bases to trimming and J lost 6 bases, with 12 bases between them. CDR3 sequence (DNA): TGTGCCAGCAGCTTTAGCGGCTTGGGCGAGCAGTACTTC. Its translation: CASSFSGLGEQYF.

The genes are TRBV25-1 and TRBJ1-5, with a possible D match to TRBD1 (5 bases). The V and J ends lost 4 bases and 8 bases respectively, with 21 bases between them. The CDR3 is made up of 16 amino acids. Germline-derived CDR1 and CDR2 are MGHDK and SYGVNS. In DNA, the CDR3 is TGTGCCAGCAGTGCGGCGAAGGGACTCCCTGGGGAGCCCCAGCATTTT. It yields the protein CASSAAKGLPGEPQHF.

The rearrangement uses TRBV19 and TRBJ1-1, with a tentative D call TRBD1 (5 bases). Germline values: CDR1 LNHDA, CDR2 SQIVND (reference sequence). Trimming pared 5 bases from V and 3 bases from J, leaving 10 bases between. This CDR3 is 13 amino acids long. The CDR3 is CASSALRDTEAFF. In DNA form, the CDR3 reads TGTGCCAGTAGTGCCCTCAGGGACACTGAAGCTTTCTTT.

This clone was detected only a few times. The chain joins TRBV7-8 to TRBJ2-3, with 10 positions matching TRBD2. The CDR3 is made up of 15 amino acids. Germline values: CDR1 SGHVS, CDR2 FQNEAQ. The trim removed 2 bases at V and 3 bases at J, leaving 2 bases unmatched. In DNA form, the CDR3 reads TGTGCCAGCAGCTTATTAGCGGGGGGAACAGATACGCAGTATTTT. Its protein is CASSLLAGGTDTQYF.

In its sample, this clone was seen once. This chain connects TRBV25-1 to TRBJ2-1; 7 nucleotides align to TRBD2. Germline V gene lookup returns CDR1 MGHDK and CDR2 SYGVNS. This CDR3 is 17 amino acids long. The V segment lost 1 base and the J segment 3 bases; nucleotides outside the gene matches: 9. CDR3 sequence: CASSELGVAGIYNEQFF. Here the CDR3 DNA reads TGTGCCAGCAGTGAATTGGGAGTAGCGGGTATCTACAATGAGCAGTTCTTC.

The rearrangement links TRBV15 to TRBJ2-2; TRBD2 agrees at 9 bases. Germline CDR1 reads LNHNV; CDR2 reads YYDKDF (reference sequence). The CDR3 totals 17 residues. The trim removed 0 bases at V and 2 bases at J, leaving 4 bases unmatched. CDR3 nucleotides: TGTGCCACCAGCAGAGATTTAGCGGGGGAAAACACCGGGGAGCTGTTTTTT. Translation: CATSRDLAGENTGELFF. The full variable domain, its missing parts supplied by reference TRBV15 and TRBJ2-2, is DAMVIQNPRYQVTQFGKPVTLSCSQTLNHNVMYWYQQKSSQAPKLLFHYYDKDFNNEADTPDNFQSRRPNTSFCFLDIRSPGLGDTAMYLCATSRDLAGENTGELFFGEGSRLTVL.